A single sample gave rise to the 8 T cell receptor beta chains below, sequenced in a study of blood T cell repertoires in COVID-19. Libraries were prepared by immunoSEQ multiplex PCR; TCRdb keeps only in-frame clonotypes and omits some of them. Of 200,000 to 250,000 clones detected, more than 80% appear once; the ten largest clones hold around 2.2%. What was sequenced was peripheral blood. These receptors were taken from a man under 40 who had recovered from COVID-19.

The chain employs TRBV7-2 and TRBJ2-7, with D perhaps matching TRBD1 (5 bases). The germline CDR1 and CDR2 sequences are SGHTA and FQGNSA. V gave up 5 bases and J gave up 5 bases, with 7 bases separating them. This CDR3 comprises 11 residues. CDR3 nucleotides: TGTGCCAGCAGCCAGGGCCACGAGCAGTACTTC. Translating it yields CASSQGHEQYF.

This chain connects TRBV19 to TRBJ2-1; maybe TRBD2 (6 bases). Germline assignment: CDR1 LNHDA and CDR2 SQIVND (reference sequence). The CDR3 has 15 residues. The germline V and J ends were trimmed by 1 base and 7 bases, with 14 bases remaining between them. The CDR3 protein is CASSIAGLASNEQFF. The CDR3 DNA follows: TGTGCCAGTAGTATAGCGGGACTTGCATCGAATGAGCAGTTCTTC.

The CDR3 is CASSSTGAGNYGYTF. Written as DNA, the CDR3 is TGTGCCAGCAGCTCGACAGGGGCCGGTAACTATGGCTACACCTTC. V usage is TRBV5-4 and J usage is TRBJ1-2; TRBD1 matches at 8 bases. Germline V gene data show CDR1 as SGHNT and CDR2 as YYREEE (reference sequence). V shed 3 bases, J shed 1 base, and the junction held 5 bases outside the gene matches. The length of the CDR3 is 15 residues.

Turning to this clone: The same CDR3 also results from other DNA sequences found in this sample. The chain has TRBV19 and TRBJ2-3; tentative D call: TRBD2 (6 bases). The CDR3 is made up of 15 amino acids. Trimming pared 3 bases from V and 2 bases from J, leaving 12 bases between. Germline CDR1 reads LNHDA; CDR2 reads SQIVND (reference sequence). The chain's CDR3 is CASSIGGLATDTQYF. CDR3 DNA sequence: TGTGCCAGTAGTATTGGAGGGCTCGCCACAGATACGCAGTATTTT.

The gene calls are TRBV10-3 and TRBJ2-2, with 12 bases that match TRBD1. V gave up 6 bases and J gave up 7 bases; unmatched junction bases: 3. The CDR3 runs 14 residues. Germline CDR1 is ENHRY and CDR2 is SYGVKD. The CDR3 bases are TGTGCCATCAGGGGACAGGGGGCGGTCGGGGAGCTGTTTTTT. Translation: CAIRGQGAVGELFF.

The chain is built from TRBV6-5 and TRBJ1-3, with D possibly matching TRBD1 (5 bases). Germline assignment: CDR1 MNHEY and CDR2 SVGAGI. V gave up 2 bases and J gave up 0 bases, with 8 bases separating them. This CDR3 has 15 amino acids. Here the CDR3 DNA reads TGTGCCAGCAGTTACCGGGGGAGCTCTGGAAACACCATATATTTT. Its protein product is CASSYRGSSGNTIYF.

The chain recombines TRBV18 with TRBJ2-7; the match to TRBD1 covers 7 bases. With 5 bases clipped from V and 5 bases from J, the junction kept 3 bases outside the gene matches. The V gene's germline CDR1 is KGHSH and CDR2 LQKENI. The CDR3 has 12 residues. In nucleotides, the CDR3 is TGTGCCAGCTCAGTTACAGGGGACGAGCAGTACTTC. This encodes CASSVTGDEQYF. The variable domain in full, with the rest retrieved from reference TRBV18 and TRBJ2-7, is NAGVMQNPRHLVRRRGQEARLRCSPMKGHSHVYWYRQLPEEGLKFMVYLQKENIIDESGMPKERFSAEFPKEGPSILRIQQVVRGDSAAYFCASSVTGDEQYFGPGTRLTVT.

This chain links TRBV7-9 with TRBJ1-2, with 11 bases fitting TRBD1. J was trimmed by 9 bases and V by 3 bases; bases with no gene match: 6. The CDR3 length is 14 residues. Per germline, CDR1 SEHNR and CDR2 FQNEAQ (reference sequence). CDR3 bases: TGTGCCAGCAGCTTCCACGGGACAGGGGGACGCTACACCTTC. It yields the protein CASSFHGTGGRYTF.